This TCR beta chain comes out of a study of graft-versus-host responses after intestinal transplantation (dated by TCRdb to 2020 to 2022). General notes on the study: The transplants that recipients got were multivisceral, liver-intestinal, or isolated intestinal. Every recipient was given anti-thymocyte globulin induction, then maintenance tacrolimus and steroids for roughly three years. Graft-versus-host and host-versus-graft alloreactive T cell clones were tracked in the graft, circulation and bone marrow after intestinal transplantation using bulk TCR-beta CDR3 sequencing. To identify alloreactive clones, pre-transplant mixed lymphocyte reaction products were sequenced and compared with unstimulated pre-transplant donor and recipient T cells. The cohort enrolled under 30 intestinal transplant recipients, one of whom was a retransplant, and 3 patients without pretransplant specimens were excluded. Donor T cell macrochimerism was defined as a peak of at least 4% donor T cells among recipient peripheral blood mononuclear cells. Samples from a few later patients were sequenced in-house on an Illumina MiSeq with MiXCR processing rather than by the commercial service.

Library preparation used the immunoSEQ multiplex PCR assay. In most patients, genomic DNA was isolated using the Qiagen DNeasy Blood and Tissue Kit and sent frozen to Adaptive Biotechnologies for TCR sequencing. High-throughput TCR-beta CDR3 sequencing of genomic DNA from most patients was performed by Adaptive Biotechnologies. Per the source publication's procedure: TCR sequencing data for approximately 19 patients were retrieved from Adaptive's ImmunoSEQ software; three other patients were processed with MiXCR and VDJtools. To correct CD4 versus CD8 sorting errors, sequences present in both subsets at a frequency ratio below 5:1 were removed. CDR3 nucleotide sequences shared between donor and recipient were removed because their origin could not be assigned. To count as alloreactive, a clone needed at least 2-fold expansion over unstimulated cells and a minimum CFSE-low frequency of 0.002% (template counts) or 0.001% (read counts). Clones were considered mappable if detected in sequenced pre-transplant spleen, lymph node, or MLR CFSE-low populations of the donor or recipient. The cumulative frequency of alloreactive clones was calculated as a percentage of all sequences, weighted by copy number. Sourced from immuneACCESS, this table was stored by TCRdb with only in-frame sequences that have V and J called. A share of the clones is absent; for the studies checked, an unresolved V gene accounts for under half, and the remainder has no known explanation. V and J calls and clone size are copied from that table; D and trimming were computed from the DNA. The sample records around 100,000 clones, just over 90% of which are singletons. The top ten hold 0.2% to 0.25% of the sample.

This specimen's time point label, interpreted: cells obtained before transplantation from donor or recipient. CD3+CD4+ and CD3+CD8+ populations were FACS-sorted from unstimulated pre-transplant donor and recipient cells taken from spleen or lymph nodes. On this clone: Its antigen is not yet known. No per-base quality is available; no much larger clone lies one base away.

What the work shows at the level of the full study, not this receptor alone: Early after transplant, peak levels of circulating GvH clones were found to be associated with declines in HvG clones. High GvH to HvG T cell clonal ratios were observed in the allografts of patients with donor T cell macrochimerism. The conclusions were limited by the relatively low number and heterogeneity of the intestinal transplant patients. GvH clones were detected in recipient bone marrow, and some of these GvH clones were observed earlier in ileal mucosa or blood, consistent with an intestinal mucosal origin.

This TCR derives from a human donor who was the organ donor for an intestinal transplant. The material sequenced was unstimulated CD4+ T cells sorted from spleen or lymph node cells, taken before transplant.

CDR3 region: CASSYFPGGGEAFF. The sequenced DNA is TGTGCCAGCAGTTACTTTCCAGGGGGTGGTGAAGCTTTCTTT. This chain is built from TRBV6-5 and TRBJ1-1, and TRBD1 matches 7 of the central bases. Taken from cysteine to phenylalanine, the CDR3 has 14 residues. Only CDR3 DNA remains: 42 bases, in frame from the first base. Trimming accounts for 1 base at V and 7 bases at J, while the number of junction bases matched to no gene is 6. The germline V gene encodes CDR1 MNHEY and CDR2 SVGAGI.